The rows below give T cell receptor beta chains drawn from one sample of a study of T cell repertoires in cytomegalovirus infection. For these receptors, no antigen is known. A single record per CDR3 protein comes from TCRdb applying MiXCR to the reads. The sample consists of approximately 1,000,000 distinct CDR3 sequences, 30% to 40% of them appearing once. Material: cultured CD8+ T cells from PBMCs, obtained from culture after CMV antigen stimulation. The receptors were gathered from a human donor in good health (CMV status not recorded). Some clones in this sample may be carry-over from other donors' samples. CDR3s include the opening cysteine and the closing phenylalanine or tryptophan. A D gene is named only where the DNA matches it firmly.

CDR3 protein,V gene,D gene
CASSSGGKEFF,TRBV6-5,TRBD2
CASSPRTRDNIQYF,TRBV6-6,TRBD2
CASSYYGEEQFF,TRBV7-6,NA
CSALGGQAPYEQYF,TRBV20-1,NA
CASSVGSGGYGYTF,TRBV27,TRBD1
CASSLATNEKLFF,TRBV7-9,NA
CASSPPGFADTQYF,TRBV6-2/TRBV6-3,NA
CATSRDVNLQETQYF,TRBV15,NA
CASFFPGGDTEAFF,TRBV6-1,NA
CASSLYAEQFF,TRBV27,NA
CASSLARGPYQETQYF,TRBV5-6,NA
CASSFPAEGDSGNTIYF,TRBV9,NA
CASSQDSQYTEAFF,TRBV4-1,NA
CASSEGKGWRTNEKLFF,TRBV25-1,NA
CASGWTGEQFF,TRBV25-1,NA
CASSQNWGDRPYEQYF,TRBV27,TRBD1
CSLLPRGADTQYF,TRBV29-1,NA
CASSIEGDRFYEQYF,TRBV19,NA
CASSPRSSGGSSSYNEQFF,TRBV5-1,TRBD2
CASSQQDTGGYEQYF,TRBV4-1,NA
CASSNRGRILANEQFF,TRBV25-1,TRBD1
CASSVGGLEGTQYF,TRBV9,NA
CASSTSGGNQPQHF,TRBV9,NA
CSARPLVAGGFETQYF,TRBV20-1,TRBD2
CASSFGGGTGEASGYTF,TRBV19,TRBD1
CASSEGLADYEQYF,TRBV5-5,TRBD2
CASSFPEAGTSGHETQYF,TRBV28,TRBD2
CATGARRGYEQYF,TRBV15,NA
CSGRDRVETQYF,TRBV29-1,TRBD1
CASSQERGRSYEQYF,TRBV3-1,NA
CASSSDGGIDIMNTEAFF,TRBV5-1,NA